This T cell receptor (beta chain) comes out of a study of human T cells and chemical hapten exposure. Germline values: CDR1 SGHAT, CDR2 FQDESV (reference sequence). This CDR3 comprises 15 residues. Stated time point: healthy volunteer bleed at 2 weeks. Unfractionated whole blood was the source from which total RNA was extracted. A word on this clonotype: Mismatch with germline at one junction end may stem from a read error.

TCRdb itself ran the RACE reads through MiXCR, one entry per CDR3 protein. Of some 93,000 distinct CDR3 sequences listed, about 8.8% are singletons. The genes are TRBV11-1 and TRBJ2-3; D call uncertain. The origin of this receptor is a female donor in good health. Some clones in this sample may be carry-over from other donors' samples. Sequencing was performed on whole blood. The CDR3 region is CDSSLVPGSTDTQYF. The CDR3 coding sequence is TGTGACAGCAGCTTAGTCCCCGGAAGCACAGATACGCAGTATTTT. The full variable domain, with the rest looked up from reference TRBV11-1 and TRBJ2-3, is EAEVAQSPRYKITEKSQAVAFWCDPISGHATLYWYRQILGQGPELLVQFQDESVVDDSQLPKDRFSAERLKGVDSTLKIQPAELGDSAMYLCDSSLVPGSTDTQYFGPGTRLTVL.